A selection of T cell receptor beta chains follows, all from one sample in a study of blood T cell repertoires in COVID-19. Here immunoSEQ multiplex PCR was the method, and the copy in TCRdb shows in-frame clones only, minus some. The sample yields about 110,000 clones, nearly 90% seen once. Sequences were obtained from peripheral blood. These receptors came from a human donor in a cohort sampled during active COVID-19. The CDR3 runs from the conserved cysteine through the conserved F or W. Fields, in order: clone size, V gene, J gene, D gene, CDR3 protein, CDR3 DNA. The D gene is left open where the match is weak. Clone size is given for some rows only: seen once, a few or many times, or a class if the clone is expanded.

once	TRBV25-1	TRBJ2-1	TRBD1	CASSEVGDRVLSEQFF	TGTGCCAGCAGTGAGGTTGGGGACAGAGTCCTATCTGAGCAGTTCTTC
.	TRBV3-1/TRBV3-2	TRBJ1-5	TRBD1	CASSRTGLDQPQHF	TGTGCCAGCAGCCGGACAGGGCTGGATCAGCCCCAGCATTTT
.	TRBV28	TRBJ1-2	TRBD1	CASSFPGTGGAPYYGYTF	TGTGCCAGCAGTTTCCCGGGGACAGGGGGCGCCCCTTATTATGGCTACACCTTC
.	TRBV7-6	TRBJ1-1	.	CASSPGSGTRNTEAFF	TGTGCCAGCAGCCCCGGCTCTGGGACAAGGAACACTGAAGCTTTCTTT
.	TRBV28	TRBJ1-1	.	CASRDGVPNTEAFF	TGTGCCAGCAGGGACGGGGTCCCGAACACTGAAGCTTTCTTT
.	TRBV6-2/TRBV6-3	TRBJ1-2	.	CASSLQDYGYTF	TGTGCCAGCAGTTTACAGGACTATGGCTACACCTTC
.	TRBV11-2	TRBJ2-5	.	CASSLEGGLETQYF	TGTGCCAGCAGCTTAGAGGGGGGGCTGGAGACCCAGTACTTC
.	TRBV30	TRBJ2-3	.	CAWSTGPSAQYF	TGTGCCTGGAGTACGGGTCCTTCTGCGCAGTATTTT
.	TRBV30	TRBJ2-7	TRBD1	CAWSGGQGFEQYF	TGTGCCTGGAGTGGTGGACAGGGTTTCGAGCAGTACTTC
.	TRBV6-2/TRBV6-3	TRBJ2-7	TRBD2	CASSYSLGLALSYEQYF	TGTGCCAGCAGTTACTCGCTGGGACTAGCACTCTCCTACGAGCAGTACTTC
.	TRBV9	TRBJ2-1	.	CASSVASGGGPDEQFF	TGTGCCAGCAGCGTAGCGTCCGGGGGTGGACCCGATGAGCAGTTCTTC
.	TRBV29-1	TRBJ2-7	TRBD2	CSVEAPPLTTSEPSYEQYF	TGCAGCGTTGAAGCTCCTCCTCTCACTACTAGCGAACCCTCCTACGAGCAGTACTTC
once	TRBV29-1	TRBJ2-1	TRBD2	CSVETSGSSNEQFF	TGCAGCGTAGAGACTAGCGGGAGTTCCAATGAGCAGTTCTTC
once	TRBV12-5	TRBJ2-6	.	CASGYLGAGANVLTF	TGTGCTAGTGGTTACCTAGGAGCAGGGGCCAACGTCCTGACTTTC
.	TRBV2	TRBJ2-3	TRBD2	CASSGSSGAGRTQYF	TGTGCCAGCAGTGGGTCTAGCGGTGCCGGTCGTACGCAGTATTTT
once	TRBV4-1	TRBJ2-1	TRBD1	CASSRTGQGVGQFF	TGCGCCAGCAGCCGTACGGGACAGGGTGTGGGGCAGTTCTTC
.	TRBV28	TRBJ2-2	TRBD1	CASSRAGQGSAGELFF	TGTGCCAGCAGTCGGGCGGGACAGGGGTCTGCCGGGGAGCTGTTTTTT
.	TRBV15	TRBJ2-3	TRBD2	CATSRPGGRDTQYF	TGTGCCACCAGCAGACCGGGGGGTCGGGATACGCAGTATTTT
.	TRBV6-1	TRBJ2-1	TRBD1	CASSEQGAGYNEQFF	TGTGCCAGCAGTGAACAGGGGGCCGGTTACAATGAGCAGTTCTTC
.	TRBV11-3	TRBJ1-3	.	CASSRRGTGNTIYF	TGTGCCAGCAGCCGCAGAGGGACTGGAAACACCATATATTTT
.	TRBV10-3	TRBJ2-1	TRBD2	CAIRTSLGINEQFF	TGTGCCATCAGGACTAGCTTAGGGATAAATGAGCAGTTCTTC
.	TRBV6-4	TRBJ1-3	.	CASSETPGNTIYF	TGTGCCAGCAGTGAAACACCTGGAAACACCATATATTTT
few	TRBV10-3	TRBJ1-2	.	CAISERENYGYTF	TGTGCCATCAGTGAACGAGAGAACTATGGCTACACCTTC
.	TRBV19	TRBJ1-5	TRBD1	CASRPGQGSNQPQHF	TGTGCCAGTAGGCCGGGACAGGGAAGCAATCAGCCCCAGCATTTT
.	TRBV28	TRBJ1-3	TRBD1	CASSTGGQGNRNTIYF	TGTGCCAGCAGTACCGGAGGACAGGGTAATAGAAACACCATATATTTT
.	TRBV30	TRBJ1-5	TRBD1	CAWSTGVYQPQHF	TGTGCCTGGAGCACAGGGGTATATCAGCCCCAGCATTTT
.	TRBV6-6	TRBJ2-3	TRBD2	CASRAAGDPDTQYF	TGTGCCAGCAGAGCGGCGGGGGATCCAGATACGCAGTATTTT
.	TRBV7-6	TRBJ2-3	.	CASSLRGGVNTDTQYF	TGTGCCAGCAGCTTGAGGGGGGGAGTGAACACAGATACGCAGTATTTT
.	TRBV3-1/TRBV3-2	TRBJ1-5	.	CASSRSGGGNQPQHF	TGTGCCAGCAGCCGAAGCGGAGGAGGGAATCAGCCCCAGCATTTT
.	TRBV4-1	TRBJ2-2	.	CASSQVGGELFF	TGCGCCAGCAGCCAAGTCGGCGGGGAGCTGTTTTTT
.	TRBV24-1	TRBJ1-5	.	CATSDRDNYQPQHF	TGTGCCACCAGTGATAGGGACAATTATCAGCCCCAGCATTTT
.	TRBV19	TRBJ1-2	TRBD1	CASSVPGQGGYGYTF	TGTGCCAGTAGTGTACCGGGACAGGGAGGCTATGGCTACACCTTC
.	TRBV19	TRBJ2-2	TRBD1	CASSPRGHTGELFF	TGTGCCAGTAGTCCCAGGGGGCACACCGGGGAGCTGTTTTTT
once	TRBV4-2	TRBJ1-5	.	CASSQATGQGQPQHF	TGTGCCAGCAGCCAGGCTACAGGGCAGGGACAGCCCCAGCATTTT
many	TRBV4-2	TRBJ2-7	.	CASSQTGSSYEQYF	TGTGCCAGCAGCCAGACGGGTAGCTCCTACGAGCAGTACTTC